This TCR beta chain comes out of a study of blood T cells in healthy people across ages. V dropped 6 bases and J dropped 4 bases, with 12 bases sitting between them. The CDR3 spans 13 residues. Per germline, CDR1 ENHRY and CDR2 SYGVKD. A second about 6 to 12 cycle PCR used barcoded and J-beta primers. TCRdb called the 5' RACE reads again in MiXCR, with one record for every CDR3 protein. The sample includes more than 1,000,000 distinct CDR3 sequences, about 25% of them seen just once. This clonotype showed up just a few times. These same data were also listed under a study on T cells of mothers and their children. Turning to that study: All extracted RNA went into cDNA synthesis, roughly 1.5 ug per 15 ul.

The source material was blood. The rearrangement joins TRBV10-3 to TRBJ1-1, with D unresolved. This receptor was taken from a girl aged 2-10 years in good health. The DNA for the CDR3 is TGTGCCATCAGCGAAGGCGACGGCACTGAAGCTTTCTTT. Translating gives CAISEGDGTEAFF.